This T cell receptor (beta chain) was identified in a study of shared clonotypes between healthy human individuals. Whole-study results and caveats: A reduction in generation probabilities was seen for non-shared clonotypes relative to those shared by all four donors. When naive CD4 clonotypes were compared across a handful of donors, approximately 5% were shared.

CD45RO-negative, CCR7-positively selected cells formed the naive CD8 fraction, excluding terminally differentiated effector memory CD45RA+ cells. Replicate PCRs for sorted subsets used 200 ng DNA; this equaled 33,000 or so T cell genomes. TCRdb's table, derived via immunoSEQ multiplex PCR, lists solely in-frame clones and lacks some. The sample has approximately 2,000,000 clones, roughly 93% seen once; the top ten hold 1.5% to 2%. About this clone: Its antigen is as yet unknown.

Germline CDR1 SGHTS, CDR2 YDEGEE. This CDR3 contains 18 residues. The V and J ends lost 4 bases and 6 bases respectively, with 29 bases between them. This chain uses TRBV5-8 with TRBJ2-7; the D is unclear. The sample taken for sequencing was naive CD8+ T cells from PBMCs. This TCR was recovered from a young man in good health. Some clones in this sample may be carry-over from other donors' samples. CDR3 amino acids: CASSGPGPLGNRRSEQYF. As DNA, the CDR3 is TGTGCCAGCAGCGGTCCGGGCCCCCTGGGAAACCGGCGGTCCGAGCAGTACTTC.